This TCR beta chain was identified in a study of blood T cell repertoires in COVID-19. Study-wide context: T cells, B-cell-depleted T cells, or PBMCs provided the cDNA or gDNA that served as material.

The junction had 4 bases not matched to a gene; V was cut back by 6 bases and J by 2 bases. Per germline, CDR1 MDHEN and CDR2 SYDVKM. There are 15 residues in the CDR3. Enrollees, about 18 to 95 years old, lived in fewer than 25 US areas. Clinical history as reported by participants underpinned cohort assignment. Among Cohort 3 donors, those recovered had two negative PCRs, clearance, or symptom resolution. The assay was immunoSEQ multiplex PCR, and TCRdb's table has in-frame clones only and misses some. The sample gives around 250,000 clones, 80% to 90% of which show up once; approximately 2% is in the top ten.

This clonotype originated in a woman aged 45-60 years who had recovered from COVID-19. Source material: PBMCs or T cells enriched from blood (not recorded which). V and J are TRBV28 and TRBJ2-6, with 7 nucleotides matching TRBD1. CDR3 protein: CASRRQGAGANVLTF. The CDR3 region has the DNA TGTGCCAGCAGACGACAGGGAGCTGGGGCCAACGTCCTGACTTTC.